The 14 T cell receptor beta chains given below trace back to one sample, sequenced in a study of CD4 T cell repertoires in COVID-19. Libraries were prepared by immunoSEQ multiplex PCR; TCRdb keeps only in-frame clonotypes and omits some of them. This sample has approximately 75,000 clones, with roughly 80% found just once. The sample here was CD4+ T cells from peripheral blood, taken after recovery from COVID-19. All receptors come from a human donor who had COVID-19.

This chain links TRBV5-1 with TRBJ1-6, with unresolved D. V dropped 6 bases and J dropped 7 bases, with 11 bases sitting between them. Germline V gives CDR1 SGHRS, CDR2 YFSETQ. This CDR3 comprises 13 residues. The CDR3 DNA follows: TGCGCCAGCACCGAGGCGGCCAATTCACCCCTCCACTTT. Translation gives CASTEAANSPLHF.

The chain couples TRBV5-6 to TRBJ1-1; D gene uncertain. V was shortened by 4 bases and J by 0 bases, with 10 bases between the two germline ends. CDR1 is SGHDT, CDR2 YYEEEE, per germline. There are 14 residues in the CDR3. For the CDR3, the DNA is TGTGCCAGCAGCACAGACCTGATGAACACTGAAGCTTTCTTT. Its protein is CASSTDLMNTEAFF.

The chain joins TRBV5-5 to TRBJ2-5; the match to TRBD2 covers 7 bases. Germline values: CDR1 SGHKS, CDR2 YYEKEE (reference sequence). Losses at the gene ends were 4 bases for V and 1 base for J; bases not matched to a gene: 1. The CDR3 spans 13 residues. The CDR3 is CASSGGVQETQYF. CDR3 sequence (DNA): TGTGCCAGCAGCGGGGGGGTCCAAGAGACCCAGTACTTC.

The chain has TRBV19 and TRBJ2-5; D unresolved. CDR3 length: 13 residues. The germline CDR1 and CDR2 sequences are LNHDA and SQIVND (reference sequence). V dropped 3 bases and J dropped 3 bases, with 8 bases sitting between them. The CDR3 DNA reads as TGTGCCAGTAGTATTCGAGGAGAAGAGACCCAGTACTTC. This sequence encodes CASSIRGEETQYF.

In DNA form, the CDR3 reads TGTGCCAGCCGAGTTGAAACACGAGCCTACGAGCAGTACTTC. Its protein is CASRVETRAYEQYF. This chain connects TRBV11-2 to TRBJ2-7; no firm D call. The germline V gene has CDR1 SGHAT and CDR2 FQNNGV. V lost 8 bases and J 2 bases, leaving 16 bases between the germline ends. CDR3 size: 14 residues.

This chain joins TRBV7-9 and TRBJ1-3; possibly TRBD1 for D (5 bases). This CDR3 has 17 residues. Trimming stripped 5 bases from V and 2 bases from J, with 19 bases between. CDR1 and CDR2 (germline): SEHNR, FQNEAQ (reference sequence). The chain's CDR3 is CASSPDRQYGPGNTIYF. The DNA of the CDR3 is TGTGCCAGCAGCCCAGATCGACAGTATGGGCCTGGAAACACCATATATTTT.

This clone was observed a single time. This chain connects TRBV5-1 to TRBJ1-5; 7 bases agree with TRBD1. V dropped 2 bases and J dropped 6; count of bases not matched to a gene: 14. Germline values: CDR1 SGHRS, CDR2 YFSETQ. The CDR3 is made up of 17 amino acids. CDR3 DNA sequence: TGCGCCAGCAGCTTTGGTCCGAATCGACAGGGAAGTCAGCCCCAGCATTTT. Translating it yields CASSFGPNRQGSQPQHF.

A single count supports this clone. The chain employs TRBV2 and TRBJ2-3; weak D call: TRBD1 (6 bases). The V end was cut by 5 bases, the J end by 4 bases, with 16 bases between. Germline CDR1 is SNHLY and CDR2 is FYNNEI. CDR3 length: 15 amino acids. The CDR3 nucleotides read TGTGCCAGCAGTCTGAACAGGGATGTGGCAGATACGCAGTATTTT. It yields the protein CASSLNRDVADTQYF.

The rearrangement uses TRBV20-1 and TRBJ2-1, with 8 bases matching TRBD2. This CDR3 has 15 amino acids. V dropped 3 bases and J dropped 0; count of bases not matched to a gene: 4. CDR1 and CDR2 (germline): DFQATT, SNEGSKA (reference sequence). The CDR3 DNA reads TGCAGTGCTAGTCGGGGGGGGAGCTCCTACAATGAGCAGTTCTTC. Translating gives CSASRGGSSYNEQFF.

This chain joins TRBV19 and TRBJ1-1; D is unclear. The CDR3 sequence is 13 residues long. V was clipped by 5 bases and J by 1 base, with 8 bases between them. The germline V gene has CDR1 LNHDA and CDR2 SQIVND (reference sequence). CDR3 sequence reads: CASSDRPNTEAFF. CDR3 sequence (DNA): TGTGCCAGTAGTGACCGACCGAACACTGAAGCTTTCTTT.

The chain recombines TRBV28 with TRBJ2-7, with TRBD2 matching 8 bases. V was pared by 6 bases and J by 3 bases, with 13 bases of the junction left unmatched. Germline CDR1 MDHEN, CDR2 SYDVKM. This CDR3 has 16 residues. The CDR3 region has the DNA TGTGCCAGCAGGTCCGGGTCCAAGCGGGAGCGCTACGAGCAGTACTTC. Its protein product is CASRSGSKRERYEQYF.

This chain connects TRBV29-1 to TRBJ2-7; 13 nucleotides line up with TRBD2. Losses at the gene ends were 7 bases for V and 6 bases for J; bases not matched to a gene: 6. In germline, CDR1 is SQVTM, CDR2 ANQGSEA. This CDR3 has 13 amino acids. The CDR3, as DNA: TGCAGCGGGGGGACTAGCGGGAAAGGCGAGCAGTACTTC. Amino acid sequence: CSGGTSGKGEQYF.

This sequence joins TRBV27 and TRBJ2-7; the D call may be TRBD1 or TRBD2 (5 bases each). Germline V CDR1 and CDR2: MNHEY, SMNVEV (reference sequence). Trimming took 7 bases from V and 2 from J, leaving 18 bases between them. The CDR3 is 15 amino acids. The CDR3 coding sequence is TGTGCCAGCACCGTCTCCGGGACGCTCCCCTACGAGCAGTACTTC. Its translation is CASTVSGTLPYEQYF.

The chain uses TRBV7-9 and TRBJ2-3; weak D call: TRBD2 (5 bases). Germline assignment: CDR1 SEHNR and CDR2 FQNEAQ (reference sequence). There are 14 residues in the CDR3. V lost 3 bases and J 3 bases, leaving 10 bases between the germline ends. CDR3 loop: CASSFDYATDTQYF. The CDR3 DNA sequence: TGTGCCAGCAGCTTCGACTATGCGACAGATACGCAGTATTTT.